Listed below are T cell receptor beta chains from one sample, sequenced in a study of OX40 agonist ivuxolimab in advanced cancers. Sequenced by immunoSEQ multiplex PCR; TCRdb stores in-frame clones only, minus some. The sample includes around 86,000 clones, around nine tenths of them seen just once. The sequenced sample was CD4+ or CD8+ T cells sorted from blood, obtained in a trial of the OX40 agonist ivuxolimab. Every receptor here comes from an adult with an advanced solid tumor such as melanoma, head and neck, liver or kidney cancer. Each CDR3 is given with its conserved first and last residue. A D gene is named only where the DNA matches it firmly. Expanded clones get a size class; other rows say once, few or many, or leave the size out.

j_call: TRBJ1-5; clone_size: NA; v_call: TRBV15; d_call: NA; cdr3_aa: CATSRGSGTLQPQHF; cdr3_nt: TGTGCCACCAGCAGGGGCTCCGGGACCCTTCAGCCCCAGCATTTT
j_call: TRBJ1-1; clone_size: NA; v_call: TRBV6-5; d_call: TRBD1; cdr3_aa: CASSSGGTGNTEAFF; cdr3_nt: TGTGCCAGCAGTTCAGGGGGCACTGGGAACACTGAAGCTTTCTTT
j_call: TRBJ1-2; clone_size: NA; v_call: TRBV9; d_call: NA; cdr3_aa: CASSVWREPHHYGYTF; cdr3_nt: TGTGCCAGCAGCGTCTGGCGGGAGCCGCATCACTATGGCTACACCTTC
j_call: TRBJ2-7; clone_size: few; v_call: TRBV5-1; d_call: NA; cdr3_aa: CASSLSAGTVYEQYF; cdr3_nt: TGCGCCAGCAGCTTGAGCGCCGGGACCGTCTACGAGCAGTACTTC
j_call: TRBJ2-2; clone_size: NA; v_call: TRBV7-2; d_call: NA; cdr3_aa: CASSLSRAGELFF; cdr3_nt: TGTGCCAGCAGCTTATCCCGAGCCGGGGAGCTGTTTTTT
j_call: TRBJ2-7; clone_size: NA; v_call: TRBV7-8; d_call: TRBD2; cdr3_aa: CASSFSDGGDEQYF; cdr3_nt: TGTGCCAGCAGCTTTAGCGACGGGGGGGACGAGCAGTACTTC
j_call: TRBJ1-5; clone_size: NA; v_call: TRBV19; d_call: NA; cdr3_aa: CASTVGAISNQPQHF; cdr3_nt: TGTGCCAGTACCGTGGGGGCCATTAGCAATCAGCCCCAGCATTTT
j_call: TRBJ1-5; clone_size: NA; v_call: TRBV7-9; d_call: NA; cdr3_aa: CASSLADQPQHF; cdr3_nt: TGTGCCAGCAGCTTAGCAGATCAGCCCCAGCATTTT
j_call: TRBJ1-5; clone_size: once; v_call: TRBV7-2; d_call: NA; cdr3_aa: CASSQWDGINQPQHF; cdr3_nt: TGTGCCAGCAGCCAATGGGACGGGATAAATCAGCCCCAGCATTTT
j_call: TRBJ2-7; clone_size: NA; v_call: TRBV30; d_call: NA; cdr3_aa: CAWSGTTGEQYF; cdr3_nt: TGTGCCTGGAGTGGGACAACGGGCGAGCAGTACTTC
j_call: TRBJ2-1; clone_size: NA; v_call: TRBV5-1; d_call: TRBD2; cdr3_aa: CASSLAGSGSVNEQFF; cdr3_nt: TGCGCCAGCAGCTTGGCTGGTAGCGGGAGTGTGAATGAGCAGTTCTTC
j_call: TRBJ1-1; clone_size: NA; v_call: TRBV28; d_call: TRBD1; cdr3_aa: CASRQGLTEAFF; cdr3_nt: TGTGCCAGCCGACAGGGGTTAACTGAAGCTTTCTTT
j_call: TRBJ2-7; clone_size: NA; v_call: TRBV29-1; d_call: NA; cdr3_aa: CSVGTRERGSEQYF; cdr3_nt: TGCAGCGTTGGGACCCGGGAGAGGGGGAGCGAGCAGTACTTC
j_call: TRBJ1-2; clone_size: NA; v_call: TRBV28; d_call: TRBD1; cdr3_aa: CASRRPGQGYHGYTF; cdr3_nt: TGTGCCAGCAGGCGACCGGGACAGGGATATCATGGCTACACCTTC
j_call: TRBJ1-1; clone_size: NA; v_call: TRBV2; d_call: NA; cdr3_aa: CASSETGRENTEAFF; cdr3_nt: TGTGCCAGCAGTGAAACAGGGAGGGAGAACACTGAAGCTTTCTTT
j_call: TRBJ1-5; clone_size: few; v_call: TRBV11-2; d_call: NA; cdr3_aa: CASSLSVRDRRRNQPQHF; cdr3_nt: TGTGCCAGCAGCTTGTCGGTTAGAGACAGGAGACGCAATCAGCCCCAGCATTTT
j_call: TRBJ2-2; clone_size: once; v_call: TRBV10-3; d_call: TRBD2; cdr3_aa: CAIAAGTGTSNTGELFF; cdr3_nt: TGTGCCATTGCCGCAGGCACCGGGACTAGTAACACCGGGGAGCTGTTTTTT
j_call: TRBJ2-1; clone_size: NA; v_call: TRBV27; d_call: TRBD2; cdr3_aa: CASSPRGGINEQFF; cdr3_nt: TGTGCCAGCAGCCCCCGGGGGGGGATCAATGAGCAGTTCTTC
j_call: TRBJ2-5; clone_size: NA; v_call: TRBV5-6; d_call: NA; cdr3_aa: CASSSPGLNQETQYF; cdr3_nt: TGTGCCAGCAGCTCCCCGGGACTGAACCAAGAGACCCAGTACTTC
j_call: TRBJ1-1; clone_size: NA; v_call: TRBV6-6; d_call: TRBD1; cdr3_aa: CASSYSDRANTEAFF; cdr3_nt: TGTGCCAGCAGTTACTCAGACAGGGCGAACACTGAAGCTTTCTTT
j_call: TRBJ1-1; clone_size: few; v_call: TRBV5-1; d_call: NA; cdr3_aa: CASSSNGMNTEAFF; cdr3_nt: TGCGCCAGCAGCTCTAATGGCATGAACACTGAAGCTTTCTTT
j_call: TRBJ1-2; clone_size: NA; v_call: TRBV19; d_call: NA; cdr3_aa: CASRKVGRTYGYTF; cdr3_nt: TGTGCCAGTAGAAAGGTGGGGAGGACCTATGGCTACACCTTC
j_call: TRBJ1-4; clone_size: NA; v_call: TRBV18; d_call: TRBD1; cdr3_aa: CASSLGTANEKLFF; cdr3_nt: TGTGCCAGCTCACTCGGGACAGCTAATGAAAAACTGTTTTTT
j_call: TRBJ2-1; clone_size: NA; v_call: TRBV30; d_call: NA; cdr3_aa: CAWRWGSYNEQFF; cdr3_nt: TGTGCCTGGAGATGGGGTTCCTACAATGAGCAGTTCTTC
j_call: TRBJ1-5; clone_size: NA; v_call: TRBV6-5; d_call: NA; cdr3_aa: CASSRDGVNQPQHF; cdr3_nt: TGTGCCAGCAGTAGGGATGGAGTAAATCAGCCCCAGCATTTT